This TCR beta chain was documented in a study of T cell repertoires in cytomegalovirus infection. Overall study context: Signatures in public TCR beta sequences pointed to both CMV infection and matching HLA type. Whole-study results and caveats: Dominant in the ex vivo response were TCR beta clonotypes restricted by HLA-C and specific for CMV. Identification of carriers of CMV plus the relevant HLA was achieved through cumulative public TCR beta family frequency.

V was clipped by 0 bases and J by 4 bases, with 7 bases between them. The CDR3 is 14 amino acids. Germline V lookup: CDR1 MDHEN, CDR2 SYDVKM. This clonotype has just one count. Antigen: not known. TCRdb called the reads again in MiXCR, with one record for every CDR3 protein. There are hundreds of thousands of distinct CDR3 sequences in the sample; approximately 34% occur only once, and around 2.8% lies in the top ten. This TCR was sampled from a human donor in good health (CMV status not recorded). Some clones in this sample may be carry-over from other donors' samples. Material: PBMCs. The genes are TRBV28 and TRBJ1-3; no firm D call. CDR3 protein: CASSLWAPGNTIYF. CDR3 nucleotide sequence: TGTGCCAGCAGTTTATGGGCGCCGGGAAACACCATATATTTT.